One and the same sample provided the 23 T cell receptor beta chains below, sequenced in a study of T cell responses to AZD1222 COVID-19 vaccine. Profiling relied on immunoSEQ multiplex PCR, and the TCRdb table lists in-frame clones only, not all of them. The sample holds 90,000 to 130,000 clones, 87% seen once. Specimen: peripheral blood, collected on day 0 of AZD1222 vaccination. The receptor set was obtained from an adult in good health.

The genes are TRBV5-6 and TRBJ1-2; 9 nucleotides agree with TRBD1. The CDR3 spans 15 residues. V was clipped by 4 bases and J by 5 bases; unmatched bases: 9. CDR1 is SGHDT and CDR2 is YYEEEE in the germline V gene. The CDR3 loop reads CASSTGSTGGYGYTF. The DNA for the CDR3 is TGTGCCAGCAGCACCGGCTCGACAGGGGGATATGGCTACACCTTC. Variable domain in full (rest from reference TRBV5-6 and TRBJ1-2): DAGVTQSPTHLIKTRGQQVTLRCSPKSGHDTVSWYQQALGQGPQFIFQYYEEEERQRGNFPDRFSGHQFPNYSSELNVNALLLGDSALYLCASSTGSTGGYGYTFGSGTRLTVV.

The V gene is TRBV5-1, the J gene TRBJ1-2, with D maybe TRBD1 (5 bases). Trimming left V 3 bases short and J 0 bases short, with 12 bases between. This CDR3 is built from 15 residues. Looked up from germline, CDR1 is SGHRS and CDR2 is YFSETQ. The CDR3 spells CASSSGRIANYGYTF. The CDR3 nucleotides read TGCGCCAGCAGCTCGGGACGGATAGCTAACTATGGCTACACCTTC.

The chain employs TRBV19 and TRBJ1-6, with 10 nucleotides matching TRBD1. This CDR3 comprises 15 residues. The ends lost 10 bases at V and 6 bases at J; junction bases unmatched: 9. Germline lookup yields CDR1 LNHDA and CDR2 SQIVND (reference sequence). CDR3 sequence: CATSDRGISNSPLHF. For the CDR3, the DNA is TGTGCCACCTCGGACAGGGGGATTTCTAATTCACCCCTCCACTTT.

The chain employs TRBV6-4 and TRBJ2-7, with D perhaps given as TRBD1 or TRBD2 (5 bases each). The CDR3 sequence is 14 residues long. Germline V gene data show CDR1 as MRHNA and CDR2 as SNTAGT. Trimming shortened V by 2 bases and J by 3 bases, and 11 bases separated the two germline ends. The chain's CDR3 is CASSDLGTSYEQYF. The CDR3 DNA follows: TGTGCCAGCAGTGACCTCGGGACCAGCTACGAGCAGTACTTC.

The chain employs TRBV6-5 and TRBJ2-5; no firm D call. The CDR3 is 13 residues long. Germline CDR1 reads MNHEY; CDR2 reads SVGAGI. V was cut by 8 bases and J by 1 base, with 11 bases left in between. The CDR3 reads CASLRALQETQYF. In DNA, the CDR3 is TGTGCCAGCCTACGGGCTCTCCAAGAGACCCAGTACTTC.

The chain combines TRBV5-1 with TRBJ1-2; D unresolved. Germline lookup yields CDR1 SGHRS and CDR2 YFSETQ. V lost 0 bases, J lost 10 bases, and 13 bases lay in between. The CDR3 totals 13 residues. The CDR3 bases are TGCGCCAGCAGCTTGGTATCTCGGCAGGCCTACACCTTC. Protein: CASSLVSRQAYTF.

The CDR3 region is CASSLAFYGYTF. As DNA, the CDR3 is TGTGCCAGCAGCTTAGCCTTCTATGGCTACACCTTC. J is TRBJ1-2 and V is TRBV7-2; no firm D call. The CDR3 length is 12 residues. V was cut by 0 bases and J by 4 bases, with 3 bases left in between. Germline V gives CDR1 SGHTA, CDR2 FQGNSA.

The chain links TRBV15 to TRBJ2-5, with D possibly being TRBD1 (6 bases). V was pared by 3 bases and J by 1 base, with 12 bases between. Germline CDR1 and CDR2: LNHNV and YYDKDF (reference sequence). The CDR3 contains 15 residues. In DNA form, the CDR3 reads TGTGCCACCAGCAGTCCCGGACAGACCCAAGAGACCCAGTACTTC. Its protein is CATSSPGQTQETQYF.

This clone turned up a few times. The chain recombines TRBV7-8 with TRBJ2-7; D unclear. Germline V gene lookup returns CDR1 SGHVS and CDR2 FQNEAQ. The CDR3 sequence is 12 residues long. Between the trimmed V and J ends, which lost 5 bases and 0 bases, there was a span of 5 bases. CDR3 in DNA: TGTGCCAGCAGCCCAAGCTCCTACGAGCAGTACTTC. Protein: CASSPSSYEQYF.

The V and J genes are TRBV7-3 and TRBJ1-1, with no clear D. The CDR3 length is 13 residues. The germline gives CDR1 SGHTA, CDR2 FQGTGA. V was clipped by 3 bases and J by 1 base, with 6 bases between them. Here the CDR3 DNA reads TGTGCCAGCAGCTTGGGCCAGAACACTGAAGCTTTCTTT. Its protein product is CASSLGQNTEAFF.

A few counts support this clone. The V and J genes are TRBV6-1 and TRBJ1-1; maybe TRBD1 (6 bases). This CDR3 is built from 14 residues. V lost 2 bases to trimming and J lost 3 bases, with 10 bases between them. Germline lookup yields CDR1 MNHNS and CDR2 SASEGT. The CDR3 region has the DNA TGTGCCAGCAGTGAACGGTACAGGGACACTGAAGCTTTCTTT. Its protein product is CASSERYRDTEAFF.

V gene TRBV6-4 combines with J gene TRBJ2-1; D not certain. CDR1 is MRHNA and CDR2 is SNTAGT in the germline V gene. The CDR3 length is 13 residues. The V end lost 4 bases, the J end lost 4 bases, and 8 bases lay between the germline ends. The CDR3 sequence is CASSGDSYNEQFF. The CDR3 coding sequence is TGTGCCAGCAGTGGAGACTCTTACAATGAGCAGTTCTTC.

The V gene is TRBV3-1 (or the pseudogene TRBV3-2), the J gene TRBJ1-1; 9 nucleotides align to TRBD1. Looked up from germline, CDR1 is LGHDT and CDR2 is YNNKEL (reference sequence). Trimming removed 4 bases from V and 5 bases from J; junction bases left unmatched: 5. The CDR3 has 14 amino acids. The CDR3 nucleotides read TGTGCCAGCAGCCGCCGGGACAGGGTAACTGAAGCTTTCTTT. Encoded protein: CASSRRDRVTEAFF.

On this clone: The same CDR3 also results from other DNA sequences found in this sample. The genes are TRBV7-8 and TRBJ2-5; possibly TRBD2 for D (6 bases). Trimming cost V 5 bases and J 2 bases, with 9 bases left between them. The germline gives CDR1 SGHVS, CDR2 FQNEAQ. This CDR3 is 13 amino acids long. The CDR3 DNA sequence: TGTGCCAGCAGCCGGGACTCGCAAGAGACCCAGTACTTC. Translated: CASSRDSQETQYF.

The V call is TRBV2, the J call TRBJ2-7; a weak D match, TRBD2 (5 bases). The CDR3 has 15 amino acids. Per germline, CDR1 SNHLY and CDR2 FYNNEI. Trimming cost V 4 bases and J 5 bases, with 18 bases left between them. The CDR3 sequence is CASSGSGRGTDEQYF. The CDR3 DNA follows: TGTGCCAGCAGTGGGAGCGGACGCGGAACTGACGAGCAGTACTTC.

V is TRBV6-1 and J is TRBJ1-1, with D uncertain. Germline assignment: CDR1 MNHNS and CDR2 SASEGT. The CDR3 is 14 residues long. Trimming left V 1 base short and J 1 base short, with 7 bases between. This CDR3 reads CASSEVWRNTEAFF. The CDR3 coding sequence is TGTGCCAGCAGTGAAGTATGGCGGAACACTGAAGCTTTCTTT.

In its sample, this clone was seen once. The V and J genes are TRBV6-5 and TRBJ1-1, with D unresolved. Germline V gene lookup returns CDR1 MNHEY and CDR2 SVGAGI. This CDR3 region has 14 residues. Trimming took 2 bases from V and 4 from J, leaving 11 bases between them. The CDR3 loop is CASSYRGLGTEAFF. The CDR3, as DNA: TGTGCCAGCAGTTACAGAGGGTTGGGCACTGAAGCTTTCTTT.

The chain joins TRBV2 to TRBJ1-4, with 8 bases identical to TRBD1. The CDR3 consists of 15 residues. Germline CDR1 reads SNHLY; CDR2 reads FYNNEI. The ends lost 7 bases at V and 8 bases at J; junction bases unmatched: 12. CDR3 nucleotide sequence: TGTGCCAGCAATGCAGGGGGCACGATAGAGGAAAAACTGTTTTTT. Translating gives CASNAGGTIEEKLFF. Full variable domain (missing parts from reference TRBV2 and TRBJ1-4): EPEVTQTPSHQVTQMGQEVILRCVPISNHLYFYWYRQILGQKVEFLVSFYNNEISEKSEIFDDQFSVERPDGSNFTLKIRSTKLEDSAMYFCASNAGGTIEEKLFFGSGTQLSVL.

The genes are TRBV4-3 and TRBJ1-6; TRBD1 agrees at 12 bases. With 0 bases clipped from V and 9 bases from J, the junction kept 6 bases outside the gene matches. CDR3 length: 17 amino acids. Germline assignment: CDR1 LGHNA and CDR2 YSLEER. This chain's CDR3 is CASSQERDRGRGSPLHF. Here the CDR3 DNA reads TGCGCCAGCAGCCAAGAACGGGACAGGGGGCGAGGTTCACCCCTCCACTTT.

The genes are TRBV18 and TRBJ1-3; D perhaps matches TRBD1 (5 bases). Germline CDR1 KGHSH, CDR2 LQKENI. This CDR3 contains 16 residues. The germline V and J ends were trimmed by 6 bases and 0 bases, with 15 bases remaining between them. The CDR3 region has the DNA TGTGCCAGCTCCCGGGGGACGCCGGACTCTGGAAACACCATATATTTT. This sequence encodes CASSRGTPDSGNTIYF.

This chain uses TRBV19 with TRBJ1-1; D gene uncertain. The V gene lost 10 bases and the J gene lost 5 bases, with 17 bases spanning the gap. This CDR3 has 13 amino acids. Germline loops: CDR1 LNHDA, CDR2 SQIVND (reference sequence). CDR3 residues: CATGRRVGTEAFF. The CDR3 region has the DNA TGTGCCACTGGTAGAAGGGTGGGTACTGAAGCTTTCTTT.

The chain has TRBV6-2 or TRBV6-3 and TRBJ2-7, with D unclear. Looked up from germline, CDR1 is MNHEY and CDR2 is SVGEGT. This CDR3 comprises 12 residues. V lost 5 bases and J 0 bases, leaving 5 bases between the germline ends. DNA of the CDR3: TGTGCCAGCAGTGCTAGCTCCTACGAGCAGTACTTC. It specifies CASSASSYEQYF.

The V and J genes are TRBV19 and TRBJ1-5, with D maybe TRBD1 (5 bases). V dropped 3 bases and J dropped 5 bases, with 8 bases sitting between them. Germline values: CDR1 LNHDA, CDR2 SQIVND (reference sequence). The CDR3 is 13 residues long. The CDR3 reads CASSMGRDQPQHF. The CDR3 nucleotides are TGTGCCAGTAGTATGGGCAGGGATCAGCCCCAGCATTTT.